The entry below describes one TCR beta chain. The V gene's germline CDR1 is SNHLY and CDR2 FYNNEI. The CDR3 has 15 amino acids. The V end was cut by 2 bases, the J end by 0 bases, with 8 bases between. This entry is derived from a study of blood T cell repertoires in COVID-19. About the research overall: Specimens from acute and convalescent COVID-19 originated in the United States, Italy and Spain. T cells, B-cell-depleted T cells, or PBMCs provided the cDNA or gDNA that served as material.

In the original workflow: Reference gene primer amplification in the assay estimated nucleated cell counts. TCRdb keeps only in-frame clones here, not all; method: immunoSEQ multiplex PCR. That table furnishes V, J and clone size, whereas the DNA furnished D and trimming. Among 150,000 to 200,000 clones, 87% were seen once, and the ten largest hold approximately 3.3%. Sequenced input: peripheral blood. This rearrangement joins TRBV2 to TRBJ1-3; D is ambiguous. This TCR came from a man younger than 35 with active or convalescent COVID-19. The CDR3 spells CASSEMRSSGNTIYF. The CDR3 region has the DNA TGTGCCAGCAGTGAAATGCGGAGCTCTGGAAACACCATATATTTT.